This T cell receptor (beta chain) was identified in a study of siplizumab effects on memory and regulatory T cells. The V gene's germline CDR1 is MNHEY and CDR2 SVGAGI. The CDR3 length is 11 residues. Trimming cost V 2 bases and J 6 bases, with 5 bases left between them. Measured with immunoSEQ multiplex PCR; TCRdb has only the in-frame clones, and not every one. The sample records over 95,000 clones, over 85% being singletons. The receptor was isolated from a human donor in good health. The chain has TRBV6-5 and TRBJ2-7; D is unclear. Sequenced input: non-Treg CD4+ T cells sorted from blood. Here the CDR3 reads CASSYGGEQYF. The CDR3 DNA is TGTGCCAGCAGTTACGGCGGCGAGCAGTACTTC.